Below are 15 T cell receptor beta chains sequenced from a single sample in a study of T cell responses to AZD1222 COVID-19 vaccine. Profiled with immunoSEQ multiplex PCR; TCRdb holds only in-frame clones, not every one. Found here are under 200,000 clones, 92% of them singletons; the top ten hold 4.4%. The sequenced sample was peripheral blood, obtained on day 0 of MenACWY control vaccination. These TCRs come from an adult in good health.

J is TRBJ1-2 and V is TRBV6-5; a possible D gene is TRBD1 (6 bases). In germline, CDR1 is MNHEY, CDR2 SVGAGI. V was clipped by 0 bases and J by 8 bases, with 13 bases between them. The CDR3 totals 14 residues. CDR3 DNA sequence: TGTGCCAGCAGTTACTCGGGAACAGGGACGGGCTACACCTTC. It yields the protein CASSYSGTGTGYTF.

The V call is TRBV10-1, the J call TRBJ2-1, with D tentatively TRBD2 (5 bases). The ends were cut back, 2 bases at V and 9 bases at J, with 17 bases in the middle. CDR3 length equals 15 residues. Germline V gives CDR1 WNHNN, CDR2 SYGVQD (reference sequence). CDR3 DNA sequence: TGCGCCAGCAGTGAGCGAGGGAAAATAACCGCTGAGCAGTTCTTC. Translation gives CASSERGKITAEQFF.

This chain connects TRBV4-3 to TRBJ2-7, with D unresolved. CDR3 length: 14 amino acids. V was cut by 0 bases and J by 6 bases, with 12 bases left in between. Germline values: CDR1 LGHNA, CDR2 YSLEER. The CDR3 region has the DNA TGCGCCAGCAGCCAAGATATAAGGGCTGGCGAGCAGTACTTC. This gives the protein CASSQDIRAGEQYF.

This clone was picked up one time. V usage is TRBV6-1 and J usage is TRBJ2-5; D unclear. Trimming took 2 bases from V and 4 from J, leaving 11 bases between them. CDR1 is MNHNS and CDR2 is SASEGT in the germline V gene. The CDR3 runs 14 residues. The DNA of the CDR3 is TGTGCCAGCAGTGAATGGATAGGCAGAGAGACCCAGTACTTC. Encoded protein: CASSEWIGRETQYF.

The V gene is TRBV5-6, the J gene TRBJ1-1; 7 bases align to TRBD1. The germline V gene encodes CDR1 SGHDT and CDR2 YYEEEE. V shed 7 bases and J 2 bases; nucleotides not matched to a gene: 5. This CDR3 has 13 amino acids. The CDR3 here is CASGRDRNTEAFF. The CDR3 nucleotides read TGTGCCAGCGGCCGGGACAGAAACACTGAAGCTTTCTTT.

The CDR3 spells CASSARDRGPLHF. The CDR3 nucleotides read TGTGCCAGCAGCGCCCGGGACAGAGGGCCCCTCCACTTT. The chain recombines TRBV14 with TRBJ1-6, with 7 bases lining up with TRBD1. J was trimmed by 13 bases and V by 5 bases; bases with no gene match: 8. The length of the CDR3 is 13 residues. CDR1 SGHDN and CDR2 FVKESK come from the germline V gene.

The J gene is TRBJ2-1, the V gene TRBV6-6; D is unclear. Germline V gene data show CDR1 as MNHNY and CDR2 as SVGAGI (reference sequence). The CDR3 length is 12 residues. Trimming removed 5 bases from V and 7 bases from J, with 9 bases in between. As DNA, the CDR3 is TGTGCCAGCAGTCCCGAGAGGAATGAGCAGTTCTTC. Translation: CASSPERNEQFF.

The chain combines TRBV7-2 with TRBJ2-5, with TRBD1 matching 7 bases. Germline-derived CDR1 and CDR2 are SGHTA and FQGNSA. The CDR3 covers 16 residues. Losses at the gene ends were 5 bases for V and 3 bases for J; bases not matched to a gene: 12. In DNA, the CDR3 is TGTGCCAGCAGCCCCCCGTCGGCACAGGGGAAAGAGACCCAGTACTTC. This sequence encodes CASSPPSAQGKETQYF.

The V call is TRBV19, the J call TRBJ1-5, with unresolved D. V was trimmed by 8 bases and J by 7 bases, leaving 24 bases between them. Germline V gene lookup returns CDR1 LNHDA and CDR2 SQIVND (reference sequence). The CDR3 runs to 16 residues. This CDR3 reads CASQEASAARRQPQHF. The CDR3 DNA is TGTGCCAGTCAAGAAGCCTCGGCGGCGCGCCGGCAGCCCCAGCATTTT. Drawing the rest from reference TRBV19 and TRBJ1-5, the complete variable domain is DGGITQSPKYLFRKEGQNVTLSCEQNLNHDAMYWYRQDPGQGLRLIYYSQIVNDFQKGDIAEGYSVSREKKESFPLTVTSAQKNPTAFYLCASQEASAARRQPQHFGDGTRLSIL.

The V and J genes are TRBV7-9 and TRBJ2-7; possible D gene TRBD2, 6 bases. This CDR3 has 13 amino acids. CDR1 and CDR2 (germline): SEHNR, FQNEAQ (reference sequence). The germline V and J ends were trimmed by 3 bases and 7 bases, with 13 bases remaining between them. CDR3 amino acids: CASSFGSWGEQYF. Here the CDR3 DNA reads TGTGCCAGCAGCTTCGGGAGCTGGGGGGAGCAGTACTTC.

This clone was picked up one time. The V call is TRBV5-1, the J call TRBJ1-1, with D possibly being TRBD1 (5 bases). The germline V gene encodes CDR1 SGHRS and CDR2 YFSETQ. Trimming cost V 0 bases and J 7 bases, with 13 bases left between them. The CDR3 is 14 amino acids. CDR3: CASSLDVRGGEAFF. The CDR3 bases are TGCGCCAGCAGCTTGGACGTGCGGGGCGGTGAAGCTTTCTTT.

In DNA, the CDR3 is TGTGCCAGCAGTTTAAATCTCTTGGGTCCGTCAACTAATTCACCCCTCCACTTT. It yields the protein CASSLNLLGPSTNSPLHF. The rearrangement uses TRBV27 and TRBJ1-6; D is unclear. This CDR3 has 18 residues. The germline V gene encodes CDR1 MNHEY and CDR2 SMNVEV (reference sequence). Deletions cut 2 bases from V and 6 bases from J, with 20 bases between.

This chain links TRBV7-7 with TRBJ2-1; tentative D call: TRBD1 (5 bases). CDR1 SSHAT and CDR2 FNYEAQ come from the germline V gene (reference sequence). V lost 5 bases to trimming and J lost 5 bases, with 10 bases between them. This CDR3 has 13 residues. The CDR3: CASSPGQNNEQFF. In DNA, the CDR3 is TGTGCCAGCAGCCCCGGACAAAACAATGAGCAGTTCTTC.

The J gene is TRBJ2-7, the V gene TRBV20-1; D unclear. V was clipped by 3 bases and J by 3 bases, with 15 bases between them. Germline V gives CDR1 DFQATT, CDR2 SNEGSKA (reference sequence). The CDR3 contains 14 residues. This CDR3 reads CSASLLSPGYEQYF. The CDR3 DNA reads TGCAGTGCTAGTCTCCTTAGTCCCGGCTACGAGCAGTACTTC.

The rearrangement uses TRBV7-2 and TRBJ1-4; maybe TRBD1 (5 bases). The V gene lost 4 bases and the J gene lost 4 bases, with 16 bases spanning the gap. Germline V lookup: CDR1 SGHTA, CDR2 FQGNSA. This CDR3 is built from 16 residues. The CDR3 sequence: CASSWGRGAVNEKLFF. The CDR3 DNA follows: TGTGCCAGCAGCTGGGGAAGAGGGGCGGTTAATGAAAAACTGTTTTTT. Together with reference TRBV7-2 and TRBJ1-4, the CDR3 gives the full variable domain: GAGVSQSPSNKVTEKGKDVELRCDPISGHTALYWYRQSLGQGLEFLIYFQGNSAPDKSGLPSDRFSAERTGGSVSTLTIQRTQQEDSAVYLCASSWGRGAVNEKLFFGSGTQLSVL.